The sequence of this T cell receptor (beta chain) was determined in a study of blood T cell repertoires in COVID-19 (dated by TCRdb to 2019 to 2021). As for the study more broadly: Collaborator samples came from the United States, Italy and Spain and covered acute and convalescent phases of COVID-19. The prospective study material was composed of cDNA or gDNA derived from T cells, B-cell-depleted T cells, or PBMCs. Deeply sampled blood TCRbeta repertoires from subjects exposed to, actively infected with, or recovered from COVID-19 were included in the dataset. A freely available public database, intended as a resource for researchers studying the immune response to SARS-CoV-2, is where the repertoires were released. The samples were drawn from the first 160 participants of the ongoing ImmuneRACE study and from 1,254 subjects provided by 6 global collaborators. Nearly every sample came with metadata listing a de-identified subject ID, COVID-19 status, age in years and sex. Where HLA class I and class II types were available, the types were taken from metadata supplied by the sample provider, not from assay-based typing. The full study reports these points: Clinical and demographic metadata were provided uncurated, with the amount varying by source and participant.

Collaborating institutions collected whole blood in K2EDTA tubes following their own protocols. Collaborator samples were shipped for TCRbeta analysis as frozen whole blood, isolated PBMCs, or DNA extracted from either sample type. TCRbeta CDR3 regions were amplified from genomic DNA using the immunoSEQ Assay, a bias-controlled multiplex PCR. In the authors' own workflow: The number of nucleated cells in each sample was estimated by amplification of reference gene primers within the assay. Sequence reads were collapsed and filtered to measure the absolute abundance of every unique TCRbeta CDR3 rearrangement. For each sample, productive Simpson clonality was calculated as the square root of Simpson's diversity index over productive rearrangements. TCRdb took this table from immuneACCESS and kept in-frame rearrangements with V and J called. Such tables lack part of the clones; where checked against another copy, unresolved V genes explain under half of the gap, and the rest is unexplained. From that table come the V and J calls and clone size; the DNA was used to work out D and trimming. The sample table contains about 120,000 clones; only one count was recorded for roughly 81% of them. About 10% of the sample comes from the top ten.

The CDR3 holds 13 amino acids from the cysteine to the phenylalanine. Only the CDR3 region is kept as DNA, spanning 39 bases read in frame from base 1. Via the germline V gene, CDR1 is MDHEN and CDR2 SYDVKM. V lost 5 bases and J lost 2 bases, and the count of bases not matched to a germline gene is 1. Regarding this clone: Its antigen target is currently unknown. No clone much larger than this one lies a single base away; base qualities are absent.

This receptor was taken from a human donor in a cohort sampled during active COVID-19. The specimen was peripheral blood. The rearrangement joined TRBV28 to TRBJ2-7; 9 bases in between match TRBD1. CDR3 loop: CASSGDRAYEQYF. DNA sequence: TGTGCCAGCAGTGGGGACAGGGCCTACGAGCAGTACTTC. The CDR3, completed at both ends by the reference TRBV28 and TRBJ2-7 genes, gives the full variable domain DVKVTQSSRYLVKRTGEKVFLECVQDMDHENMFWYRQDPGLGLRLIYFSYDVKMKEKGDIPEGYSVSREKKERFSLILESASTNQTSMYLCASSGDRAYEQYFGPGTRLTVT.